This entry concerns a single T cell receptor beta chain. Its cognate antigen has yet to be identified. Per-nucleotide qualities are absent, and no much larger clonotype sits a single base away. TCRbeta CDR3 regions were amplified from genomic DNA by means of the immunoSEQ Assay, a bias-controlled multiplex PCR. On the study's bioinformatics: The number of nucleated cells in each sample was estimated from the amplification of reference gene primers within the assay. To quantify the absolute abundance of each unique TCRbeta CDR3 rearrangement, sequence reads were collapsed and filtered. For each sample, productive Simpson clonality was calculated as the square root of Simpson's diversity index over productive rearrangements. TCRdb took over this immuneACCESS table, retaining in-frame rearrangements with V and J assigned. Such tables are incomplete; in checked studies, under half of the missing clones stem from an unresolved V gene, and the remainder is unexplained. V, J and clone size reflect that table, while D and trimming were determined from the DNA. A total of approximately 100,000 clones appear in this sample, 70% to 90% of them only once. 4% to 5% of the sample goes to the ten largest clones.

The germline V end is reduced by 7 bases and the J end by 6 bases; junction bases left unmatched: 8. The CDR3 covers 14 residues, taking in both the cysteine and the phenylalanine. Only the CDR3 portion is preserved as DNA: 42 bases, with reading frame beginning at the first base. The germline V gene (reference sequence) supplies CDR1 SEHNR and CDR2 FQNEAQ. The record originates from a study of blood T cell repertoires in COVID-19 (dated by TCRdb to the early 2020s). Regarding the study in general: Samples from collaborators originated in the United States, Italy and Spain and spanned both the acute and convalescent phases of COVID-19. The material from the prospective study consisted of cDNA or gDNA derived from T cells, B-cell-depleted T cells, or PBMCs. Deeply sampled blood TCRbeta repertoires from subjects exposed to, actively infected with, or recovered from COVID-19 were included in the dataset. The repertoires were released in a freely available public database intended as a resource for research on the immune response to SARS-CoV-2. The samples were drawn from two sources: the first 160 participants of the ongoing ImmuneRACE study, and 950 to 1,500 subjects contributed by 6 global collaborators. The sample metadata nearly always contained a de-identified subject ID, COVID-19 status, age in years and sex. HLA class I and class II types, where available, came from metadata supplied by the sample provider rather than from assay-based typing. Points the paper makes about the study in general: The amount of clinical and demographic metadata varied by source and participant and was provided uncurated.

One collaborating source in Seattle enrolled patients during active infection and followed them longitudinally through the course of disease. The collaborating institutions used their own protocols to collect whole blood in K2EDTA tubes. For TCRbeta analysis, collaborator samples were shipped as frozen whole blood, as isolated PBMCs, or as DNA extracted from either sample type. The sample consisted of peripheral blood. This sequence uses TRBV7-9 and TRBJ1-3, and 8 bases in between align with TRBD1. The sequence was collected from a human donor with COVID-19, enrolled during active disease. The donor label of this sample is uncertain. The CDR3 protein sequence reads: CASNRQGSENTIYF. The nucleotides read TGTGCCAGCAACAGACAGGGGTCCGAAAACACCATATATTTT.